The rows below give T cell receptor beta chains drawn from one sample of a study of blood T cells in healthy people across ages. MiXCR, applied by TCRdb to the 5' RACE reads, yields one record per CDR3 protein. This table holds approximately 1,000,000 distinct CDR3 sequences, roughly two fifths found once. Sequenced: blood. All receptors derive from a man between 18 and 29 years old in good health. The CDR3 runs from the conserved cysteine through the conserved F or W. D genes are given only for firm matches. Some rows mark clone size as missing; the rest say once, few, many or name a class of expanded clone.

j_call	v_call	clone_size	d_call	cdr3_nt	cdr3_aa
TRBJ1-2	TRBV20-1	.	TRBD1	TGCAGTGCTAGAACAGGGGGCCGGGATGGCTACACCTTC	CSARTGGRDGYTF
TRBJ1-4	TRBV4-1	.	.	TGCGCCAGCGGCCAAGTAGGAACGCGGCTATCTAATGAAAAACTGTTTTTT	CASGQVGTRLSNEKLFF
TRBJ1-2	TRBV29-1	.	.	TGCAGCGTTTATGGGGGCCCTAACTATGGCTACACCTTC	CSVYGGPNYGYTF
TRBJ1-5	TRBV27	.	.	TGTGCCAGCGCCGCGGGGGCCCACAATCCCCAGCATTTT	CASAAGAHNPQHF
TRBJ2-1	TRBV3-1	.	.	TGTGCCAGCAGCCAAGGGGGGGGACAAAACAATGAGCAGTTCTTC	CASSQGGGQNNEQFF
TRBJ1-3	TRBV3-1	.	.	TGTGCCAGCAGCCAAGGGGGGCGGTACTCTGGAAACACCATATATTTT	CASSQGGRYSGNTIYF
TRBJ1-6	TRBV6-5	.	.	TGTGCCAGCAGTTACTCGCGGCAGGGCAACCTCCACTTT	CASSYSRQGNLHF
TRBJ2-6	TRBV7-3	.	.	TGTGCCAGCAGCCACGAGGGAAGCTCTGGGGCCAACGTCCTGACTTTC	CASSHEGSSGANVLTF
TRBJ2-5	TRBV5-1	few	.	TGCGCCAGCAGCTTGGGGGACTTTTCTGAGCAGTACTTC	CASSLGDFSEQYF
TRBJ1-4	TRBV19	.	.	TGTGCCAGTAGTTGGAGGCCTCGAGGTGAAAAACTGTTTTTT	CASSWRPRGEKLFF
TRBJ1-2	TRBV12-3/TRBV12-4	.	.	TGTGCCAGCAGTTCCCAGGGGACCAACTATGGCTACACCTTC	CASSSQGTNYGYTF
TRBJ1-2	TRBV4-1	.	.	TGCGCCAGCAGCCAAGAGGAGGGATCCTATGGCTACACCTTC	CASSQEEGSYGYTF
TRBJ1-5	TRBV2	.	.	TGTGCCAGCAATTGGGCCCTGGGAGGATTTCGGCCCCAGCATTTT	CASNWALGGFRPQHF
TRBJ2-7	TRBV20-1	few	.	TGCAGTGCTAGAGATAGTGCCAGCACGACCTACGAGCAGTACTTC	CSARDSASTTYEQYF
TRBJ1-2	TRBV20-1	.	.	TGCAGTGCTAGTCACTATGGCCACACCTTC	CSASHYGHTF
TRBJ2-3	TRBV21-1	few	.	TGTGCCAGCAGCAAAAAATGGCGCACAGATACGCAGTATTTT	CASSKKWRTDTQYF
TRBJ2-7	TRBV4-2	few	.	TGTGCCAGCAGCCAAGATCCGGGGCCGTCCTACGAGCAGTACTTC	CASSQDPGPSYEQYF
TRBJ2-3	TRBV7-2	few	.	TGTGCCAGTACCGGGACGACCATGAGCACAGATACGCAGTATTTT	CASTGTTMSTDTQYF
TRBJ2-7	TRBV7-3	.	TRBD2	TGTGCCAGCAGCTCCAAGTCCAAGACTAGCGGGGGGTTAATATACAATGAGCAGTACTTC	CASSSKSKTSGGLIYNEQYF
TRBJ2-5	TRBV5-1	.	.	TGCGCCAGCAGCTTCACTAGGGGAAACCAAGAGACCCAGTACTTC	CASSFTRGNQETQYF
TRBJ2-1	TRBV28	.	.	TGTGCCACCAGAATTTGGGAAAAGGAAAACTACTACAATGAGCAGTTCTTC	CATRIWEKENYYNEQFF
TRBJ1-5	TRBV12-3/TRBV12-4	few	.	TGTGCCAGCAGTTTCGCTAGGAATCAGCCCCAGCATTTT	CASSFARNQPQHF